This T cell receptor beta chain originates from a study of graft-versus-host responses after intestinal transplantation. A remark on this clone: What it binds is unknown.

The CDR3 totals 15 residues. CDR1 is SNHLY and CDR2 is FYNNEI in the germline V gene. Losses at the gene ends were 6 bases for V and 1 base for J; bases not matched to a gene: 5. TCRdb keeps only in-frame clones here, not all; method: immunoSEQ multiplex PCR. The sample shows nearly 90,000 clones, roughly 80% of them seen only once. The sequence was collected from a human donor who received an intestinal transplant. The sequences come from unstimulated CD8+ T cells sorted from spleen or lymph node cells, collected before intestinal transplant. This chain connects TRBV2 to TRBJ2-7, with 11 bases identical to TRBD2. CDR3 in amino acids: CASRELAGVSYEQYF. The CDR3 nucleotides read TGTGCCAGCAGAGAACTAGCGGGAGTGTCCTACGAGCAGTACTTC.